This paragraph reports one T cell receptor beta chain. Its antigen remains unknown. The sample originates from a study of graft-versus-host responses after intestinal transplantation. Trimming took 7 bases from V and 4 from J, leaving 10 bases between them. The CDR3 is 11 residues long. The V gene's germline CDR1 is GTSNPN and CDR2 SVGIG (reference sequence). Some clones are missing from TCRdb's copy, which holds only in-frame ones; the method was immunoSEQ multiplex PCR. The data hold under 30,000 clones, with around 95% observed a single time. Study-level findings and limits: High graft-versus-host to host-versus-graft clonal ratios were seen in allografts of patients with graft-donor T cell macrochimerism. Recipient-marrow GvH clones were detected, some having first appeared in ileum or blood.

The sample in question was PBMCs, obtained nearly 31 days after intestinal transplant. The sequence derives from a human patient who received an intestinal transplant, so some T cells may come from the graft donor. The rearrangement uses TRBV30 and TRBJ1-2; no clear D gene. CDR3 loop: CAFLDIYGYTF. CDR3 DNA: TGTGCCTTCCTTGACATCTATGGCTACACCTTC.